This record looks at one T cell receptor beta chain sequence and its context. CDR1 and CDR2 from the germline V gene are MNHEY and SVGEGT. The ends were cut back, 6 bases at V and 0 bases at J, with 9 bases in the middle. The CDR3 length is 15 residues. Sequenced by immunoSEQ multiplex PCR; TCRdb stores in-frame clones only, minus some. The sample includes fewer than 900,000 clones, roughly nine tenths seen only once; the top ten take approximately 1.5%. The data derive from a study of Ad26.COV2.S vaccination and SARS-CoV-2 variants. About the study: As a participant in COV1001, the donor was in the Ad26.COV2.S trial arm. Intramuscular Ad26.COV2.S at 5x10^10 or 1x10^11 viral particles.

Indicated treatment: around 19 received Ad26.COV2.S at low or high dose, single or two shots; 5 received placebo; per-sample allocation not given. Samples were taken on day 63 after the first vaccine or placebo injection. Donation came from an adult in Boston who was aged 18-55 years. Vaccination used an Ad26 vector expressing Wuhan-strain SARS-CoV-2 spike. Source: peripheral blood, taken in a trial of Ad26.COV2.S vaccine versus placebo. The chain recombines TRBV6-2 or TRBV6-3 with TRBJ1-6; unclear D gene. The receptor was derived from a person aged 18-65 years who received the Ad26.COV2.S COVID-19 vaccine or a placebo. For the CDR3, the DNA is TGTGCCAGCAGCAGGCCACGCTCCTATAATTCACCCCTCCACTTT. This codes for CASSRPRSYNSPLHF.